This TCR beta chain was recovered during a study of STAT5B mutations in CD4+ large granular lymphocyte leukemia. Overall study context: Healthy donors showed HLA-associated enrichment of the CDR3 'QG' motif.

Per the authors' pipeline: Productive clonotypes were detectable down to 2.59 x 10-5 frequency. Profiled with immunoSEQ multiplex PCR; TCRdb holds only in-frame clones, not every one. From that table come the V and J calls and clone size; the DNA was used to work out D and trimming. The sample holds approximately 35,000 clones, about two thirds seen once. Study results and caveats: Approximately 25% of private leukemic clonotypes occurred rarely in other patients' non-leukemic repertoires. Without putative leukemic clones, patient CD4-sorted repertoires remained more clonal than healthy CD4+ repertoires.

Unmatched junction bases numbered 5, after V lost 5 bases and J lost 1 base. The CDR3 loop spans 14 amino acids. Germline V gene data show CDR1 as MNHEY and CDR2 as SVGAGI. This clone was seen just once. Antigen unknown. Input material: CD4+ T cells from blood buffy coats. V gene TRBV6-5 combines with J gene TRBJ2-7, with TRBD1 matching 7 bases. The sequence was collected from a human donor in good health. This chain's CDR3 is CASSPGQRSYEQYF. The CDR3 DNA is TGTGCCAGCAGTCCGGGACAGCGTTCCTACGAGCAGTACTTC.